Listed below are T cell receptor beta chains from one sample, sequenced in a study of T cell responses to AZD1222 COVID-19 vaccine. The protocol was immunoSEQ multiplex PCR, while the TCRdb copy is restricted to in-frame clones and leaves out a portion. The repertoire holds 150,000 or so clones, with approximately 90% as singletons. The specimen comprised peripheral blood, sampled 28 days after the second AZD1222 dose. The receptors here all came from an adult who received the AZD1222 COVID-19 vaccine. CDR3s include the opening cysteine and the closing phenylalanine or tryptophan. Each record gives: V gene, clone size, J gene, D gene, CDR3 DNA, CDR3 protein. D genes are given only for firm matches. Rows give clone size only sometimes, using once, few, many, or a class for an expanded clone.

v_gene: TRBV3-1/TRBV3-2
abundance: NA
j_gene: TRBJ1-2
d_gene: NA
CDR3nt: TGTGCCAGCAGCCATAGGGGGGAAGGCTACACCTTC
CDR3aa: CASSHRGEGYTF

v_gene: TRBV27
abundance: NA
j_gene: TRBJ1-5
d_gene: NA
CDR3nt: TGTGCCAGCAGTTCGATAAGCAATCAGCCCCAGCATTTT
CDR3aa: CASSSISNQPQHF

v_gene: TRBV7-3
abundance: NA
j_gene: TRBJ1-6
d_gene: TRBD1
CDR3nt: TGTGCCAGCAGCTCACGGGGACAGGGTAATTCACCCCTCCACTTT
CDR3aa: CASSSRGQGNSPLHF

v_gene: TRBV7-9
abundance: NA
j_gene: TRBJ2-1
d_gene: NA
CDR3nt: TGTGCCAGCAGCTTAGGCGGGATGACCTACAATGAGCAGTTCTTC
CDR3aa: CASSLGGMTYNEQFF

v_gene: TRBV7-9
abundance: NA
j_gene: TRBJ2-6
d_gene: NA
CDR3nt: TGTGCCAGCAGCTCCGAGCGGGTCCGCTCTGGGGCCAACGTCCTGACTTTC
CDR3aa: CASSSERVRSGANVLTF

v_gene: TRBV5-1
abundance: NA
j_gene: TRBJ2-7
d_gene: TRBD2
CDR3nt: TGCGCCAGCAGCTTTGGAGTGGTAACGGCGGGAGGGACCCGCGAGCAGTACTTC
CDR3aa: CASSFGVVTAGGTREQYF

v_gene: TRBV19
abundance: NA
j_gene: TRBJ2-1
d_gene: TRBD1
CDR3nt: TGTGCCAGTACCTCTGGGACAGTGAGCTACAATGAGCAGTTCTTC
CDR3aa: CASTSGTVSYNEQFF

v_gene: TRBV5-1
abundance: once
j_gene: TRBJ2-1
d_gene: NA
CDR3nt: TGCGCCAGCAGCCCATCTTCTGCCCCCCGTGAGCAGTTCTTC
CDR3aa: CASSPSSAPREQFF

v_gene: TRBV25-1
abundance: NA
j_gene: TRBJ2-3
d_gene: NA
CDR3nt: TGTGCCAGCCTCCCTTGGGCAGGTGCAGATACGCAGTATTTT
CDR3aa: CASLPWAGADTQYF

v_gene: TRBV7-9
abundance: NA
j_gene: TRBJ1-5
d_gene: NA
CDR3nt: TGTGCCAGCAGCTCTGGGCCTGCGGATCAGCCCCAGCATTTT
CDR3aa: CASSSGPADQPQHF

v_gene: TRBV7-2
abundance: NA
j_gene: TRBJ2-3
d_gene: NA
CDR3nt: TGTGCCAGCAGCCCGGGACCTAACACAGATACGCAGTATTTT
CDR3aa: CASSPGPNTDTQYF

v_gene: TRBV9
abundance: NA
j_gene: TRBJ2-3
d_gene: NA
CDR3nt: TGTGCCAGCAGCGTTCGGACTGGAAGCACAGATACGCAGTATTTT
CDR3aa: CASSVRTGSTDTQYF

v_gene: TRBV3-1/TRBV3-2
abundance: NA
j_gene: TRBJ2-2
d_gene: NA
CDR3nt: TGTGCCAGCAGCCCTCGCCCGGGCCGAAACACCGGGGAGCTGTTTTTT
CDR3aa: CASSPRPGRNTGELFF

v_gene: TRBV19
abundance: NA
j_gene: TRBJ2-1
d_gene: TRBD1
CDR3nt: TGTGCCAGTAGGAGCAGGGGGCCTAATCGATACAATGAGCAGTTCTTC
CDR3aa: CASRSRGPNRYNEQFF

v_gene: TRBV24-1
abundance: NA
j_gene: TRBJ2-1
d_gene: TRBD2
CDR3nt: TGTGCCACCAGTGAAGCGGGAGGGAGAGCCAATGAGCAGTTCTTC
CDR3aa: CATSEAGGRANEQFF

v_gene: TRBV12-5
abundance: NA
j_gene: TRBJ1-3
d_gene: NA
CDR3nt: TGTGCTAGTGGCCCTACCGGGACGGTCGGGGCCATATATTTT
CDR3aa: CASGPTGTVGAIYF

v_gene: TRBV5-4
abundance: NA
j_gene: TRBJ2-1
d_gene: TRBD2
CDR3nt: TGTGCCAGCAGCCAGGGACTAGCGGACTACAATGAGCAGTTCTTC
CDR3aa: CASSQGLADYNEQFF

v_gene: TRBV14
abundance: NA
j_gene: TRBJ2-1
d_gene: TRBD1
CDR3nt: TGTGCCAGCAGCCACCACACAGGACAGGGCTCCTACAATGAGCAGTTCTTC
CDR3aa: CASSHHTGQGSYNEQFF

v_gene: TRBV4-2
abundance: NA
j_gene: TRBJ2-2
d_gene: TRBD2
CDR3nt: TGTGCCAGCAGCCGGTTAGCTGGGGGGGCCGGGGAGCTGTTTTTT
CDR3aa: CASSRLAGGAGELFF

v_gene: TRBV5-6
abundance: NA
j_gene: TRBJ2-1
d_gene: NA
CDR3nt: TGTGCCAGCAGCCTCCAGGGTGGTGAGCAGTTCTTC
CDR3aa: CASSLQGGEQFF

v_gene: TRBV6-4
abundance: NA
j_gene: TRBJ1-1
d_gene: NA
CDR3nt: TGTGCCAGCAGTGACACCTCGCTAGGGATGAACACTGAAGCTTTCTTT
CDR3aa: CASSDTSLGMNTEAFF

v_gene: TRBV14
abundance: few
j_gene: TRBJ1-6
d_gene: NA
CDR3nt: TGTGCCAGCAGCCACTTCCGGGACGGAGCCTATAATTCACCCCTCCACTTT
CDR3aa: CASSHFRDGAYNSPLHF

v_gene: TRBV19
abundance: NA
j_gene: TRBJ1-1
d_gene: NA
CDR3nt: TGTGCCAGTAGTATAATGTCAGAGAACACTGAAGCTTTCTTT
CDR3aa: CASSIMSENTEAFF

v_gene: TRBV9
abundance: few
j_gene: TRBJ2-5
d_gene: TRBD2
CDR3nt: TGTGCCAGCAGCGTAGGCGGGGGGGCCGGAGAGACCCAGTACTTC
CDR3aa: CASSVGGGAGETQYF

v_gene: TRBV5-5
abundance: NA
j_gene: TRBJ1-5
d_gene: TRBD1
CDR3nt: TGTGCCAGCAGCTTGGGACAGGGGTCCAATCAGCCCCAGCATTTT
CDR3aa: CASSLGQGSNQPQHF

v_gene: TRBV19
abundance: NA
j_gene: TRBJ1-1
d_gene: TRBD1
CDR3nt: TGTGCCAGTAAAACCACGAGACAGGGAGGAGGTGAAGCTTTCTTT
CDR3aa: CASKTTRQGGGEAFF

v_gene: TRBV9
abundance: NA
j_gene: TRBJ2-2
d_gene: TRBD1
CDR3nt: TGTGCCAGCAGCGTTAAGGACAGGGGTTTCGGGGAGCTGTTTTTT
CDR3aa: CASSVKDRGFGELFF

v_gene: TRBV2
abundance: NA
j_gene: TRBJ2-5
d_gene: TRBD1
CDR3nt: TGTGCCAGCACTCCACCGGGACAGGGGTATTGGGCTCAGTACTTC
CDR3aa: CASTPPGQGYWAQYF

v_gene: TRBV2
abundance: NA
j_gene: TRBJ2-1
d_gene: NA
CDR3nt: TGTGCCAGCAAGCGACTCTCCGAAAACAATGAGCAGTTCTTC
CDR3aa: CASKRLSENNEQFF

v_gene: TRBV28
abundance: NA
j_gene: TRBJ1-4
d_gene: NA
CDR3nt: TGTGCCAGCAGCCTAGACAGGTTTGAACTGTTTTTT
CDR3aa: CASSLDRFELFF

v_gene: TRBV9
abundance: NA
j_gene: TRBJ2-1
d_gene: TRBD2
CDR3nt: TGTGCCAGCAGCGTAGATCCAGCCCTCACGGGACTAGGATACAATGAGCAGTTCTTC
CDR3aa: CASSVDPALTGLGYNEQFF

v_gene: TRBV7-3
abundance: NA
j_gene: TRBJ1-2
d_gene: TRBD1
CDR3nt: TGTGCCAGCAGCTTAAGCTTTCGGGACAGGGAAAATGGCTACACCTTC
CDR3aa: CASSLSFRDRENGYTF

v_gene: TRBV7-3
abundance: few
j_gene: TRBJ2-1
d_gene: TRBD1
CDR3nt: TGTGCCAGCAGTGTGATAGGGACAGGGTCCTCCAATGAGCAGTTCTTC
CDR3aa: CASSVIGTGSSNEQFF

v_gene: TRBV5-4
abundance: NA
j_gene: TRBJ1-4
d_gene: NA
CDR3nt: TGTGCCAGCAGGTCCCGGGCCGCGGGGGAAAAACTGTTTTTT
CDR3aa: CASRSRAAGEKLFF

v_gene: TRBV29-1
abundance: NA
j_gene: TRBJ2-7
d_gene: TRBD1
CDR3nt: TGCAGCGTCCCCGGGACAGGACCCTACGAGCAGTACTTC
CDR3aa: CSVPGTGPYEQYF

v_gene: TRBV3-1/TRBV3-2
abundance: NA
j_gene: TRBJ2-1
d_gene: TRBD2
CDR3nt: TGTGCCAGCAGCGCAAGCGGGGGCTTATCCTACAATGAGCAGTTCTTC
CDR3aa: CASSASGGLSYNEQFF

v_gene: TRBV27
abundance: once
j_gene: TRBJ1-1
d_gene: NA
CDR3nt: TGTGCCAGCAGCCTTCAGGTGAACACTGAAGCTTTCTTT
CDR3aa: CASSLQVNTEAFF

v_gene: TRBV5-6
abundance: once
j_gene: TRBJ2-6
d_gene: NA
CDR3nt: TGTGCCAGCAGCTTGTGGGGCAGTGGGGCCAACGTCCTGACTTTC
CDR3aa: CASSLWGSGANVLTF

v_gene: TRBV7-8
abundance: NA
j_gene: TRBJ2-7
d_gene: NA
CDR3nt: TGTGCCAGCAGCTTACTGACAGGTTCCTACGAGCAGTACTTC
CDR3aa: CASSLLTGSYEQYF

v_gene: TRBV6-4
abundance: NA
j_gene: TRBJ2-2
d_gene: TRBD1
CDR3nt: TGTGCCAGCAGTAGGGGGCGCGGGGAGCTGTTTTTT
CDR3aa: CASSRGRGELFF

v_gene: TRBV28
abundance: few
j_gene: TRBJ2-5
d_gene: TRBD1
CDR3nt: TGTGCCAGCAGTTTAGGGGGACAGGCGGAGACCCAGTACTTC
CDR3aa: CASSLGGQAETQYF

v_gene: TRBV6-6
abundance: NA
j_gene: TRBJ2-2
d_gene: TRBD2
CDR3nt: TGTGCCAGCGATGATGGCGGGAGGAACACCGGGGAGCTGTTTTTT
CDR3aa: CASDDGGRNTGELFF